This entry lists 24 T cell receptor beta chains sequenced from one sample in a study of blood T cell repertoires in COVID-19. Here immunoSEQ multiplex PCR was the method, and the copy in TCRdb shows in-frame clones only, minus some. The table includes around 97,000 clones, about 80% detected once. Sequencing was performed on peripheral blood. The origin of the receptors is a man between 65 and 85 years old with acute or convalescent COVID-19.

V is TRBV7-9 and J is TRBJ1-2, with a weak D call TRBD1 (6 bases). V was clipped by 6 bases and J by 4 bases, with 18 bases between them. The CDR3 length is 15 residues. Germline V lookup: CDR1 SEHNR, CDR2 FQNEAQ (reference sequence). CDR3 loop: CASSKMQGNFYGYTF. The CDR3 DNA reads as TGTGCCAGCAGTAAGATGCAGGGGAACTTCTATGGCTACACCTTC.

J is TRBJ1-6 and V is TRBV4-1, with TRBD1 identical over 8 bases. CDR3 length: 18 amino acids. The ends lost 0 bases at V and 6 bases at J; junction bases unmatched: 10. Germline CDR1 is MGHRA and CDR2 is YSYEKL. The CDR3 nucleotides are TGCGCCAGCAGCCAAGAGTGGGGACAGGCGGCTGGTAATTCACCCCTCCACTTT. Its translation: CASSQEWGQAAGNSPLHF.

CDR3: CASSESRSHGYTF. CDR3 nucleotides: TGCGCCAGCAGTGAGTCTAGATCCCATGGCTACACCTTC. This chain connects TRBV10-1 to TRBJ1-2; D unclear. This CDR3 region has 13 residues. Germline CDR1 is WNHNN and CDR2 is SYGVQD (reference sequence). Trimming pared 0 bases from V and 6 bases from J, leaving 8 bases between.

This clone was picked up one time. The V and J genes are TRBV29-1 and TRBJ1-5; tentatively, D is TRBD1 (5 bases). Germline V lookup: CDR1 SQVTM, CDR2 ANQGSEA. The CDR3 loop spans 12 amino acids. V was cut by 6 bases and J by 5 bases, with 11 bases left in between. The CDR3 here is CSVGEGYQPQHF. In DNA, the CDR3 is TGCAGCGTCGGGGAGGGGTATCAGCCCCAGCATTTT.

The J gene is TRBJ1-2, the V gene TRBV27, with 9 bases lining up with TRBD1. Per the germline V gene, CDR1 is MNHEY and CDR2 is SMNVEV (reference sequence). V lost 0 bases, J lost 8 bases, and 7 bases stayed unmatched. This CDR3 region has 15 residues. CDR3 loop: CASSLSDRGHEGYTF. CDR3 sequence (DNA): TGTGCCAGCAGTTTATCGGACAGGGGCCACGAGGGCTACACCTTC.

This clone was recorded once. The chain carries TRBV2 and TRBJ1-2; 10 nucleotides match TRBD1. Trimming at V came to 8 bases and at J to 12 bases, leaving 9 bases not matched to a gene. The CDR3 has 12 residues. The germline CDR1 and CDR2 sequences are SNHLY and FYNNEI. CDR3 DNA sequence: TGTGCCAGCTCTCCGGGACAGGGGCCTCACACCTTC. This translates into CASSPGQGPHTF.

The chain has TRBV7-9 and TRBJ1-2, with a weak D call TRBD1 (6 bases). V was shortened by 10 bases and J by 6 bases, with 21 bases between the two germline ends. There are 14 residues in the CDR3. Germline CDR1 is SEHNR and CDR2 is FQNEAQ (reference sequence). The CDR3 region has the DNA TGTGCCACCTCGATGCGCCAGGGGATCGATGGCTACACCTTC. It specifies CATSMRQGIDGYTF.

The rearrangement uses TRBV7-9 and TRBJ2-5; maybe TRBD1 (5 bases). There are 15 residues in the CDR3. V was pared by 5 bases and J by 3 bases, with 16 bases between. From germline, CDR1 is SEHNR and CDR2 FQNEAQ (reference sequence). CDR3 loop: CASSVQRQGEETQYF. The CDR3 coding sequence is TGTGCCAGCAGCGTACAGAGGCAGGGCGAAGAGACCCAGTACTTC.

The chain joins TRBV3-1 (or the pseudogene TRBV3-2) to TRBJ2-1; 15 bases are shared with TRBD2. The CDR3 contains 17 residues. Trimming cost V 4 bases and J 7 bases; bases outside gene matches: 8. The V gene's germline CDR1 is LGHDT and CDR2 YNNKEL (reference sequence). The CDR3: CASSLRTSGGAANEQFF. The DNA of the CDR3 is TGTGCCAGCAGCCTCAGGACTAGCGGGGGGGCAGCTAATGAGCAGTTCTTC.

As DNA, the CDR3 is TGTGCCAGCAGTTTGGGGGGTACCGGGGAGCTGTTTTTT. Translating it yields CASSLGGTGELFF. The genes are TRBV12-3 or TRBV12-4 and TRBJ2-2, with D possibly being TRBD2 (6 bases). CDR3 size: 13 residues. V was clipped by 3 bases and J by 5 bases, with 7 bases between them.

The chain is built from TRBV7-9 and TRBJ2-1; 7 nucleotides match TRBD2. The germline gives CDR1 SEHNR, CDR2 FQNEAQ (reference sequence). With V trimmed by 0 bases and J by 3 bases, 8 bases remained unmatched. This CDR3 is built from 17 residues. Here the CDR3 reads CASSLARPSGHYNEQFF. CDR3 bases: TGTGCCAGCAGCTTAGCCCGGCCTAGCGGACACTACAATGAGCAGTTCTTC.

V gene TRBV12-3 or TRBV12-4 combines with J gene TRBJ1-1, with no clear D. The CDR3 runs 13 residues. The ends were cut back, 1 base at V and 4 bases at J, with 7 bases in the middle. The CDR3 sequence is CASSLVPSTEAFF. In DNA form, the CDR3 reads TGTGCCAGCAGTTTAGTTCCGAGCACTGAAGCTTTCTTT.

CDR3 region: CASSLGDSALHTQYF. In nucleotides, the CDR3 is TGTGCCAGCAGCTTAGGAGACTCTGCCCTCCATACGCAGTATTTT. The chain links TRBV11-2 to TRBJ2-3; no reliable D call. CDR1 and CDR2 (germline): SGHAT, FQNNGV. The length of the CDR3 is 15 residues. The V end lost 1 base, the J end lost 7 bases, and 15 bases lay between the germline ends.

The chain employs TRBV5-6 and TRBJ1-6; 9 bases fit TRBD1. V was pared by 4 bases and J by 9 bases, with 8 bases of the junction left unmatched. Germline lookup yields CDR1 SGHDT and CDR2 YYEEEE. The CDR3 contains 15 residues. DNA of the CDR3: TGTGCCAGCAGCCGGACAGGGGTTTTGGCTTCACCCCTCCACTTT. This encodes CASSRTGVLASPLHF.

J is TRBJ2-1 and V is TRBV9; TRBD2 aligns across 10 bases. Germline V gene data show CDR1 as SGDLS and CDR2 as YYNGEE. V trimming: 4 bases; J trimming: 0 bases; junction bases outside the gene matches: 7. The CDR3 sequence is 17 residues long. CDR3 nucleotides: TGTGCCAGCAGCTTCCGGACTAGCGGAAGCTCCTACAATGAGCAGTTCTTC. It encodes CASSFRTSGSSYNEQFF.

The chain has TRBV18 and TRBJ2-1; TRBD1 aligns across 8 bases. The V gene end was trimmed by 2 bases and the J gene end by 6 bases; junction bases not matched to a gene: 3. Germline CDR1 and CDR2: KGHSH and LQKENI. The CDR3 contains 14 residues. Here the CDR3 DNA reads TGTGCCAGCTCACCAGGACAGGGAGGCAATGAGCAGTTCTTC. It is translated as CASSPGQGGNEQFF.

The chain couples TRBV4-2 to TRBJ2-7, with D possibly being TRBD2 (5 bases). Trimming shortened V by 1 base and J by 6 bases, and 10 bases separated the two germline ends. This CDR3 region has 13 residues. CDR1 is LGHNA, CDR2 YNFKEQ, per germline. CDR3 amino acids: CASSQVEGGEQYF. The CDR3 nucleotides are TGTGCCAGCAGCCAAGTAGAGGGTGGCGAGCAGTACTTC.

The chain has TRBV28 and TRBJ2-3, with D possibly matching TRBD2 (6 bases). Deletions cut 11 bases from V and 4 bases from J, with 22 bases between. The V gene's germline CDR1 is MDHEN and CDR2 SYDVKM. The CDR3 has 15 amino acids. The CDR3 DNA reads TGTGCCGTCATAGGGGCGGGAAGAGGATCAGATACGCAGTATTTT. Residues: CAVIGAGRGSDTQYF.

The chain couples TRBV6-5 to TRBJ1-4; 7 bases align to TRBD1. The CDR3 is 13 amino acids. V trimming: 8 bases; J trimming: 10 bases; junction bases outside the gene matches: 10. Per germline, CDR1 MNHEY and CDR2 SVGAGI. The CDR3 DNA reads as TGTGCCAGCCGAAACTCCGGGACAGTAAAACTGTTTTTT. Translation gives CASRNSGTVKLFF.

This clone turned up a few times. The rearrangement uses TRBV6-5 and TRBJ1-6; possibly TRBD1 for D (6 bases). Between the trimmed V and J ends, which lost 2 bases and 8 bases, there was a span of 10 bases. Germline CDR1 is MNHEY and CDR2 is SVGAGI. The CDR3 has 14 residues. CDR3 protein: CASSYGQGYSPLHF. CDR3 bases: TGTGCCAGCAGTTACGGGCAGGGGTATTCACCCCTCCACTTT.

The chain is built from TRBV6-5 and TRBJ1-2, with 9 bases fitting TRBD1. V shed 4 bases and J 3 bases; nucleotides not matched to a gene: 3. The germline CDR1 and CDR2 sequences are MNHEY and SVGAGI. This CDR3 has 14 residues. The CDR3 region has the DNA TGTGCCAGCAGTTCGACAGGGGGGTACTATGGCTACACCTTC. Protein: CASSSTGGYYGYTF.

The genes are TRBV18 and TRBJ2-2, with a possible D match to TRBD2 (6 bases). The V end lost 3 bases, the J end lost 6 bases, and 17 bases lay between the germline ends. This CDR3 spans 16 amino acids. The V gene's germline CDR1 is KGHSH and CDR2 LQKENI. CDR3 in DNA: TGTGCCAGCTCACCTAGTAGTGGAGGGTTCGCCGGGGAGCTGTTTTTT. Translating gives CASSPSSGGFAGELFF.

This clone was seen only a few times. This rearrangement joins TRBV27 to TRBJ2-7; D possibly corresponds to TRBD2 (7 bases). The CDR3 has 14 residues. Trimming removed 10 bases at V and 4 bases at J, with 20 bases between. Germline values: CDR1 MNHEY, CDR2 SMNVEV (reference sequence). As DNA, the CDR3 is TGTGCCACTCGGCGGGGGCAGGACTATTACGAGCAGTACTTC. Its translation: CATRRGQDYYEQYF.

The DNA of the CDR3 is TGTGCCATCAGTGGCCCGACAGGGGGTATCAATAGCAATCAGCCCCAGCATTTT. It codes for CAISGPTGGINSNQPQHF. The J gene is TRBJ1-5, the V gene TRBV10-3; TRBD1 matches 9 bases. Germline assignment: CDR1 ENHRY and CDR2 SYGVKD. This CDR3 spans 18 amino acids. V lost 4 bases to trimming and J lost 0 bases; unmatched junction nucleotides: 10.